This note documents a single T cell receptor (beta chain) sequence. Methods used by the authors: Reference gene primer amplification gave nucleated cell count estimates. Sequencing used immunoSEQ multiplex PCR; TCRdb keeps in-frame clones, though not all of them. V, J and clone size are those of that table, while D and trimming were read from the DNA. The table lists over 55,000 clones, around 80% of them singletons. The source of the sample is a study of blood T cell repertoires in COVID-19. Study-level background: Sources were T cells, B-cell-depleted T cells, or PBMCs; the material itself was cDNA or gDNA.

The CDR3 totals 17 residues. CDR1 is MDHEN, CDR2 SYDVKM, per germline. Trimming removed 8 bases from V and 4 bases from J, with 26 bases in between. This TCR was recovered from a woman aged 60-70 years with acute or convalescent COVID-19. This chain uses TRBV28 with TRBJ1-2; D perhaps matches TRBD1 (6 bases). Specimen: peripheral blood. As DNA, the CDR3 is TGTGCCAGCGGATCAGGGGCCCAGGGATCAAAAGTCTATGGCTACACCTTC. This sequence encodes CASGSGAQGSKVYGYTF.